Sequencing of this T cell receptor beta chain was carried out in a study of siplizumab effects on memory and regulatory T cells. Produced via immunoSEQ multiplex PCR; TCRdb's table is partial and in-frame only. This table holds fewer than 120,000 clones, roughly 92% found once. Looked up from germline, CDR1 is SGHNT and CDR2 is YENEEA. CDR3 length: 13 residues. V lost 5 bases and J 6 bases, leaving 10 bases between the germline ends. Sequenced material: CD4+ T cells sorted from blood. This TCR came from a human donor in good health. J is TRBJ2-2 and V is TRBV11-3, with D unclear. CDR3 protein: CASSPGWAGELFF. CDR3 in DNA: TGTGCCAGCAGCCCCGGGTGGGCCGGGGAGCTGTTTTTT.